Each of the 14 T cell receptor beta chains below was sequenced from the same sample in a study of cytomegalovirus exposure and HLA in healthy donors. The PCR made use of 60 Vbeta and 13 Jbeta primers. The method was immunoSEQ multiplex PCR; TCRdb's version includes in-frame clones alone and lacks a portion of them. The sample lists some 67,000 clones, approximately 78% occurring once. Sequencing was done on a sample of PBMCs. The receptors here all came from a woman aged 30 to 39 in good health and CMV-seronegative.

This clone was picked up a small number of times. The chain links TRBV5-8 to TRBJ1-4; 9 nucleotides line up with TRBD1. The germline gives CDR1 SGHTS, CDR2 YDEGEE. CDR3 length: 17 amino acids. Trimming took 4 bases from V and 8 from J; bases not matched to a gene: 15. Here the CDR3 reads CASSIPREGQGREKLFF. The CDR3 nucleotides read TGTGCCAGCAGCATACCTCGGGAGGGACAGGGCCGCGAAAAACTGTTTTTT.

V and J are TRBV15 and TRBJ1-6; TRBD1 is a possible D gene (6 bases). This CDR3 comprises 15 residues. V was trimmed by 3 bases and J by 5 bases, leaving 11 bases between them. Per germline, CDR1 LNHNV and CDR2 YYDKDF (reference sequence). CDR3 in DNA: TGTGCCACCAGCAGGACAGGTGATAATAATTCACCCCTCCACTTT. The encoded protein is CATSRTGDNNSPLHF.

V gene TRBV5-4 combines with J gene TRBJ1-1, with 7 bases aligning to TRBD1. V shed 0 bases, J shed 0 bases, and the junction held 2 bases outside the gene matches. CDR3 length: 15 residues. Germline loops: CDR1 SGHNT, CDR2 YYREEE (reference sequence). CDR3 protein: CASSLEGQMNTEAFF. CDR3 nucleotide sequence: TGTGCCAGCAGCTTGGAGGGACAGATGAACACTGAAGCTTTCTTT.

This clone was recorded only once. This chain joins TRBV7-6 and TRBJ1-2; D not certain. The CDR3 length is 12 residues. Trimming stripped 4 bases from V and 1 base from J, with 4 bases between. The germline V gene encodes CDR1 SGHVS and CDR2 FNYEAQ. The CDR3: CASSSLNYGYTF. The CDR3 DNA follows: TGTGCCAGCAGCTCACTTAACTATGGCTACACCTTC.

CDR3 sequence: CASSLRGQSTDTQYF. The CDR3 DNA is TGTGCCAGCAGCTTAAGGGGACAAAGCACAGATACGCAGTATTTT. The genes are TRBV7-2 and TRBJ2-3; D may be TRBD1 (6 bases). Trimming cost V 2 bases and J 0 bases, with 9 bases left between them. Germline CDR1 reads SGHTA; CDR2 reads FQGNSA. This CDR3 contains 15 residues.

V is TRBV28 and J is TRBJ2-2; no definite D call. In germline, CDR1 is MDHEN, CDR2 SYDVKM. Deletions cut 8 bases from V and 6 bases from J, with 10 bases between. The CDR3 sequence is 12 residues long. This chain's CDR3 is CASDSSAGELFF. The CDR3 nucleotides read TGTGCCAGCGACTCCAGCGCCGGGGAGCTGTTTTTT.

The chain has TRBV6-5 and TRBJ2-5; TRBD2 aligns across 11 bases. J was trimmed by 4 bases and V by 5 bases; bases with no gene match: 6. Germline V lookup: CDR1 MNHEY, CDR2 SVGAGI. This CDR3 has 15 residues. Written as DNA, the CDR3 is TGTGCCAGCAGTGTTAGCGGGGGGGCCGCAGAGACCCAGTACTTC. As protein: CASSVSGGAAETQYF.

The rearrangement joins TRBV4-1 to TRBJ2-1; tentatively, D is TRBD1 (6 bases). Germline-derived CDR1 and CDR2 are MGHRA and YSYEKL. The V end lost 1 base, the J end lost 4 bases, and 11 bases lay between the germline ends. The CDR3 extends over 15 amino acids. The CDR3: CASSQAGTLYNEQFF. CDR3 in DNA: TGCGCCAGCAGCCAAGCCGGGACACTTTACAATGAGCAGTTCTTC.

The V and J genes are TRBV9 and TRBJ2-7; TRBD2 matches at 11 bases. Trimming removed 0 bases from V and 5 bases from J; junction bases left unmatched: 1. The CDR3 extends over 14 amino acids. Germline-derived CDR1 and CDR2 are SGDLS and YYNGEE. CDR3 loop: CASSVGLAGNEQYF. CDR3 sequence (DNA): TGTGCCAGCAGCGTAGGACTAGCGGGGAACGAGCAGTACTTC.

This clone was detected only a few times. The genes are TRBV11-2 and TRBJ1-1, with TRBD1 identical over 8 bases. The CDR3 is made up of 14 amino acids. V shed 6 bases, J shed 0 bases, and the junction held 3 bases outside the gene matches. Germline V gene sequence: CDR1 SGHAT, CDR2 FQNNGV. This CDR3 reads CASSRTGLNTEAFF. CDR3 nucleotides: TGTGCCAGCAGTCGGACAGGGCTGAACACTGAAGCTTTCTTT.

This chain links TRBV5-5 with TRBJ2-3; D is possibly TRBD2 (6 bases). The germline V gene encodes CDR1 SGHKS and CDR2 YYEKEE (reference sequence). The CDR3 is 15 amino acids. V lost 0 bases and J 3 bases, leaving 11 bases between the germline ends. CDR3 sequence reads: CASSLVRGRTDTQYF. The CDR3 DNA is TGTGCCAGCAGCTTGGTACGGGGGAGGACAGATACGCAGTATTTT.

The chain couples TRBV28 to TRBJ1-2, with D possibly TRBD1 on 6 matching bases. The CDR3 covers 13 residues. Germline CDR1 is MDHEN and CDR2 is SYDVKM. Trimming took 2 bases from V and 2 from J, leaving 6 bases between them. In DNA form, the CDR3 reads TGTGCCAGCAGTTTAGACAGGAACTATGGCTACACCTTC. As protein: CASSLDRNYGYTF.

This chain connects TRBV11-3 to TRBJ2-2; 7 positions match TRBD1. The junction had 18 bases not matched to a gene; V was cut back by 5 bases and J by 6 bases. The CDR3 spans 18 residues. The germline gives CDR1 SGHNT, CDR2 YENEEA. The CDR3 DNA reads TGTGCCAGCAGCACTAACCGGGACAGCTCAAATCACGCCGGGGAGCTGTTTTTT. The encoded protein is CASSTNRDSSNHAGELFF.

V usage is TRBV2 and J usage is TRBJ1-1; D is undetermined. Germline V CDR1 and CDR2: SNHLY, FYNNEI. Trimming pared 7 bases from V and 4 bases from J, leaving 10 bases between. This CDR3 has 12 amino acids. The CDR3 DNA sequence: TGTGCCAGCAAACCGGGAGGCACTGAAGCTTTCTTT. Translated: CASKPGGTEAFF.